What follows is one T cell receptor beta chain and its context. The data derive from a study of human thymus T cells. This CDR3 has 16 amino acids. Germline CDR1 is KGHSH and CDR2 is LQKENI. J lost 3 bases, V lost 6 bases, and 6 bases had no gene match. All available leukocytes, rather than a set cell count, yielded the blood DNA. Here immunoSEQ multiplex PCR was the method, and the copy in TCRdb shows in-frame clones only, minus some. The sample carries 45,000 to 50,000 clones, 95% recorded once. This receptor was identified in a girl under three years old with a congenital heart defect but otherwise immunologically healthy. Sequencing input: blood. This chain connects TRBV18 to TRBJ2-2; 11 bases align to TRBD2. In DNA form, the CDR3 reads TGTGCCAGCTCTCCCCGACTAGCGGGATACACCGGGGAGCTGTTTTTT. Translating gives CASSPRLAGYTGELFF. Full variable domain (outside the CDR3, taken from reference TRBV18 and TRBJ2-2): NAGVMQNPRHLVRRRGQEARLRCSPMKGHSHVYWYRQLPEEGLKFMVYLQKENIIDESGMPKERFSAEFPKEGPSILRIQQVVRGDSAAYFCASSPRLAGYTGELFFGEGSRLTVL.